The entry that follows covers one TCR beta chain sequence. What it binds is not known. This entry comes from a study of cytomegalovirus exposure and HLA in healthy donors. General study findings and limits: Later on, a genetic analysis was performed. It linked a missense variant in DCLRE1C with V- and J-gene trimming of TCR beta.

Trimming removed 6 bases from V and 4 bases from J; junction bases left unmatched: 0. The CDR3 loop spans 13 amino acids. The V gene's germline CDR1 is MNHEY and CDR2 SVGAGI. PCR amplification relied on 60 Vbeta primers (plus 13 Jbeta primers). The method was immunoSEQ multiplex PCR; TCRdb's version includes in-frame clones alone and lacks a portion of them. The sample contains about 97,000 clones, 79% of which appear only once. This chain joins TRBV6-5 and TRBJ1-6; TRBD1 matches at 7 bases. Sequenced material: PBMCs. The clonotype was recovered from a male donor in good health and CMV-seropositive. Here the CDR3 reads CASRGQYNSPLHF. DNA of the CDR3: TGTGCCAGCAGGGGACAGTATAATTCACCCCTCCACTTT.